A single sample is the source of the 22 T cell receptor beta chains below, sequenced in a study of blood T cell repertoires in COVID-19. Assay used: immunoSEQ multiplex PCR; TCRdb lists only in-frame clones, some missing. The sample shows about 270,000 clones, under 90% of them seen only once. The sample taken for sequencing was peripheral blood. These receptors were obtained from a woman in her sixties with active or convalescent COVID-19.

The J gene is TRBJ2-2, the V gene TRBV27, with 13 bases lining up with TRBD2. The germline CDR1 and CDR2 sequences are MNHEY and SMNVEV (reference sequence). J gave up 0 bases and V 6 bases, and 10 bases lay outside the gene matches. This CDR3 region has 19 residues. CDR3 nucleotide sequence: TGTGCCAGCAGCAGATGGGGACTAGCGGGGCAACCGAACACCGGGGAGCTGTTTTTT. This gives the protein CASSRWGLAGQPNTGELFF.

This clone was observed a single time. J is TRBJ2-3 and V is TRBV24-1, with TRBD2 identical over 14 bases. The CDR3 consists of 18 residues. Germline lookup yields CDR1 KGHDR and CDR2 SFDVKD. The V gene end was trimmed by 4 bases and the J gene end by 6 bases; junction bases not matched to a gene: 11. CDR3 coding DNA: TGTGCCACCAGTGACCCGGGACTAGCGGGGGCAGGGGTGGATACGCAGTATTTT. Amino acid sequence: CATSDPGLAGAGVDTQYF.

The CDR3 spells CASSEYGQANTGELFF. CDR3 coding DNA: TGTGCCAGCAGTGAATATGGGCAAGCGAACACCGGGGAGCTGTTTTTT. The V and J genes are TRBV2 and TRBJ2-2; D is undetermined. V was clipped by 2 bases and J by 0 bases, with 10 bases between them. Germline CDR1 and CDR2: SNHLY and FYNNEI. The CDR3 covers 16 residues.

V gene TRBV6-5 combines with J gene TRBJ1-5; 7 bases are a match to TRBD1. Germline values: CDR1 MNHEY, CDR2 SVGAGI. V lost 5 bases to trimming and J lost 2 bases; unmatched junction nucleotides: 3. The CDR3 covers 14 residues. For the CDR3, the DNA is TGTGCCAGCAGTACCGACAGGGGCAATCAGCCCCAGCATTTT. It translates to CASSTDRGNQPQHF.

This clone occurred a few times. Here the CDR3 DNA reads TGTGCCAGCAGCCCGAACTCGGGCAATGAGCAGTTCTTC. Protein: CASSPNSGNEQFF. The chain employs TRBV7-9 and TRBJ2-1, with D unclear. The CDR3 extends over 13 amino acids. The germline V gene encodes CDR1 SEHNR and CDR2 FQNEAQ (reference sequence). Trimming took 5 bases from V and 6 from J, leaving 11 bases between them.

The chain is built from TRBV29-1 and TRBJ1-4; possibly TRBD1 for D (6 bases). Germline CDR1 reads SQVTM; CDR2 reads ANQGSEA. The CDR3 runs to 16 residues. V was clipped by 6 bases and J by 0 bases, with 17 bases between them. The CDR3 coding sequence is TGCAGCGTCCAAGGGGGAGCGGTCGCAACTAATGAAAAACTGTTTTTT. Protein sequence: CSVQGGAVATNEKLFF.

The V gene is TRBV11-2, the J gene TRBJ2-5; unclear D gene. The V end lost 5 bases, the J end lost 0 bases, and 10 bases lay between the germline ends. Per the germline V gene, CDR1 is SGHAT and CDR2 is FQNNGV. The CDR3 runs to 14 residues. The CDR3 sequence: CASSPTLYQETQYF. The CDR3 nucleotides read TGTGCCAGCAGCCCGACTTTGTACCAAGAGACCCAGTACTTC. Full variable domain (outside the CDR3, taken from reference TRBV11-2 and TRBJ2-5): EAGVAQSPRYKIIEKRQSVAFWCNPISGHATLYWYQQILGQGPKLLIQFQNNGVVDDSQLPKDRFSAERLKGVDSTLKIQPAKLEDSAVYLCASSPTLYQETQYFGPGTRLLVL.

This clone was detected only once. V gene TRBV2 combines with J gene TRBJ2-2; 12 bases agree with TRBD2. V was clipped by 8 bases and J by 1 base; unmatched bases: 11. This CDR3 is 18 amino acids long. Germline loops: CDR1 SNHLY, CDR2 FYNNEI. The CDR3 loop is CASWRGLAGGRNTGELFF. Here the CDR3 DNA reads TGTGCCAGCTGGCGCGGGCTAGCGGGGGGGCGGAACACCGGGGAGCTGTTTTTT.

This clone was seen a few times. This chain joins TRBV25-1 and TRBJ1-2; D may be TRBD1 (5 bases). The length of the CDR3 is 14 residues. V was pared by 1 base and J by 8 bases, with 14 bases between. The germline V gene has CDR1 MGHDK and CDR2 SYGVNS. Here the CDR3 reads CASSEWGEERGYTF. The CDR3 DNA reads as TGTGCCAGCAGTGAATGGGGGGAGGAAAGGGGCTACACCTTC.

The sample holds a few counts of this clone. V usage is TRBV19 and J usage is TRBJ2-3; 8 nucleotides line up with TRBD1. Germline CDR1 and CDR2: LNHDA and SQIVND (reference sequence). The CDR3 has 15 amino acids. Trimming at V came to 5 bases and at J to 0 bases, leaving 4 bases not matched to a gene. The chain's CDR3 is CASSARGLSTDTQYF. CDR3 DNA sequence: TGTGCCAGTAGTGCCAGGGGGCTTAGCACAGATACGCAGTATTTT.

The CDR3 DNA sequence: TGCGCCAGCCGGACTAGCGGGGAAGATACGCAGTATTTT. Residues: CASRTSGEDTQYF. The rearrangement joins TRBV10-2 to TRBJ2-3; 12 bases map to TRBD2. V lost 8 bases to trimming and J lost 5 bases; unmatched junction nucleotides: 2. The CDR3 runs to 13 residues. Germline V lookup: CDR1 WSHSY, CDR2 SAAADI.

The rearrangement uses TRBV19 and TRBJ1-3, with 9 bases lining up with TRBD1. V shed 8 bases and J 2 bases; nucleotides not matched to a gene: 7. The CDR3 is 15 amino acids. The germline V gene encodes CDR1 LNHDA and CDR2 SQIVND (reference sequence). In DNA form, the CDR3 reads TGTGCCAGTCACCGGGACAGGGCGGCTGGAAACACCATATATTTT. Its translation is CASHRDRAAGNTIYF. Full variable domain (rest looked up from reference TRBV19 and TRBJ1-3): DGGITQSPKYLFRKEGQNVTLSCEQNLNHDAMYWYRQDPGQGLRLIYYSQIVNDFQKGDIAEGYSVSREKKESFPLTVTSAQKNPTAFYLCASHRDRAAGNTIYFGEGSWLTVV.

V is TRBV5-4 and J is TRBJ1-4; D is perhaps TRBD1 (6 bases). The V and J ends lost 0 bases and 4 bases respectively, with 10 bases between them. The V gene's germline CDR1 is SGHNT and CDR2 YYREEE (reference sequence). The CDR3 spans 15 residues. The CDR3 reads CASSLGQGSNEKLFF. CDR3 sequence (DNA): TGTGCCAGCAGCTTGGGGCAGGGGAGTAATGAAAAACTGTTTTTT.

The J gene is TRBJ1-6, the V gene TRBV6-5; D is uncertain. The germline gives CDR1 MNHEY, CDR2 SVGAGI. With 1 base removed from V and 7 bases from J, the gap between germline ends came to 14 bases. The CDR3 runs to 16 residues. The CDR3 here is CASSYLVTGENSPLHF. CDR3 DNA sequence: TGTGCCAGCAGTTACTTGGTCACGGGAGAAAATTCACCCCTCCACTTT.

The gene calls are TRBV18 and TRBJ2-5; no definite D call. Germline CDR1 and CDR2: KGHSH and LQKENI. The CDR3 runs 14 residues. The germline V and J ends were trimmed by 2 bases and 5 bases, with 12 bases remaining between them. CDR3 sequence reads: CASSPGRRLETQYF. The CDR3 DNA reads as TGTGCCAGCTCACCAGGGCGACGGCTGGAGACCCAGTACTTC.

The chain employs TRBV27 and TRBJ1-5; TRBD1 aligns across 7 bases. V was pared by 6 bases and J by 2 bases, with 4 bases of the junction left unmatched. The CDR3 totals 14 residues. In germline, CDR1 is MNHEY, CDR2 SMNVEV (reference sequence). The CDR3 spells CASRLGQGNQPQHF. DNA for the CDR3: TGTGCCAGCAGATTAGGACAGGGCAATCAGCCCCAGCATTTT.

The table lists this clone with a count of one. The V gene is TRBV5-1, the J gene TRBJ1-4; D may be TRBD1 (5 bases). The CDR3 has 15 amino acids. Looked up from germline, CDR1 is SGHRS and CDR2 is YFSETQ. Trimming stripped 3 bases from V and 3 bases from J, with 12 bases between. For the CDR3, the DNA is TGCGCCAGCAGCTCACGGGGGACCCCTAATGAAAAACTGTTTTTT. Its translation: CASSSRGTPNEKLFF.

The J gene is TRBJ2-2, the V gene TRBV19, with 8 bases fitting TRBD1. The ends lost 6 bases at V and 1 base at J; junction bases unmatched: 4. CDR1 LNHDA and CDR2 SQIVND come from the germline V gene (reference sequence). This CDR3 region has 15 residues. In DNA, the CDR3 is TGTGCCAGTAGGCTGACAGGGGTGAACACCGGGGAGCTGTTTTTT. This sequence encodes CASRLTGVNTGELFF.

The V gene is TRBV2, the J gene TRBJ1-2; a possible D gene is TRBD1 (6 bases). Germline values: CDR1 SNHLY, CDR2 FYNNEI. With 8 bases removed from V and 6 bases from J, the gap between germline ends came to 10 bases. CDR3 size: 11 residues. The CDR3 is CASGGEDGYTF. The CDR3 region has the DNA TGTGCCAGCGGGGGCGAGGATGGCTACACCTTC.

The chain combines TRBV7-8 with TRBJ2-7; TRBD1 is a possible D gene (5 bases). Trimming removed 3 bases at V and 1 base at J, with 7 bases between. Germline V gives CDR1 SGHVS, CDR2 FQNEAQ. This CDR3 comprises 13 residues. CDR3 coding DNA: TGTGCCAGCAGCTTGTCAGGGTCCTACGAGCAGTACTTC. It specifies CASSLSGSYEQYF.

The chain recombines TRBV7-2 with TRBJ2-5; the match to TRBD2 covers 9 bases. The germline V gene has CDR1 SGHTA and CDR2 FQGNSA. Trimming cost V 4 bases and J 7 bases; bases outside gene matches: 7. The CDR3 spans 14 residues. CDR3 region: CASSSTSGSSTQYF. As DNA, the CDR3 is TGTGCCAGCAGCTCAACTAGCGGGTCATCGACCCAGTACTTC.

The rearrangement links TRBV6-4 to TRBJ2-6, with D possibly TRBD2 on 5 matching bases. The CDR3 is 18 amino acids. The ends were cut back, 4 bases at V and 2 bases at J, with 18 bases in the middle. CDR1 is MRHNA and CDR2 is SNTAGT in the germline V gene. CDR3 nucleotide sequence: TGTGCCAGCAGTGGGGGAGTGAGGAACCCTACTGGGGCCAACGTCCTGACTTTC. Amino acids: CASSGGVRNPTGANVLTF.